These 10 T cell receptor beta chains were sequenced from one sample in a study of beta chain features in type 1 diabetes. Expressed TCRB transcripts got sequenced, as all isolated RNA was reverse transcribed. Produced via immunoSEQ multiplex PCR; TCRdb's table is partial and in-frame only. The repertoire holds a few hundred thousand clones, with 27% as singletons. The sequenced material came from central memory CD4+ T cells from blood. These receptors came from a man aged 25-45 years in good health.

The chain links TRBV5-6 to TRBJ2-2; TRBD2 agrees at 8 bases. CDR3 length equals 16 residues. J lost 3 bases, V lost 3 bases, and 7 bases had no gene match. Germline V gene data show CDR1 as SGHDT and CDR2 as YYEEEE. In nucleotides, the CDR3 is TGTGCCAGCAGCTCAAGCGGGAGACGCGACACCGGGGAGCTGTTTTTT. It is translated as CASSSSGRRDTGELFF.

In regard to this clone: One junction end disagrees with the germline gene, perhaps due to a read error. The chain employs TRBV10-3 and TRBJ2-7; D gene unclear. The CDR3 runs to 13 residues. Germline-derived CDR1 and CDR2 are ENHRY and SYGVKD. The CDR3 spells CAISESGSHEQYF. The CDR3 DNA sequence: TGTGCCATCAGTGAGTCGGGCTCCCACGAGCAGTACTTC.

The genes are TRBV18 and TRBJ2-7; D unclear. Germline V gives CDR1 KGHSH, CDR2 LQKENI. V lost 3 bases and J lost 3, with 12 bases in between. There are 14 residues in the CDR3. The CDR3 region is CASSPRVGYYEQYF. For the CDR3, the DNA is TGTGCCAGCTCACCTCGGGTGGGGTACTACGAGCAGTACTTC.

This clone occurred a few times. The chain has TRBV27 and TRBJ2-1, with TRBD1 as a possible D gene (6 bases). The germline V gene encodes CDR1 MNHEY and CDR2 SMNVEV (reference sequence). This CDR3 comprises 13 residues. V was cut by 6 bases and J by 4 bases, with 10 bases left in between. CDR3 residues: CASRYREYNEQFF. DNA for the CDR3: TGTGCCAGCAGGTACAGGGAATACAATGAGCAGTTCTTC.

The chain recombines TRBV15 with TRBJ2-3, with 10 bases fitting TRBD2. Per germline, CDR1 LNHNV and CDR2 YYDKDF (reference sequence). J lost 2 bases, V lost 0 bases, and 17 bases had no gene match. CDR3 size: 21 residues. This chain's CDR3 is CATSRDRPSGGQETFTDTQYF. CDR3 DNA sequence: TGTGCCACCAGCAGAGACAGGCCTAGCGGGGGCCAAGAAACATTCACAGATACGCAGTATTTT.

This clone has ten or more counts. In DNA form, the CDR3 reads TGTGCCAGCAGCCCCTCCGTCGGGAGGCCTTACTCCTACGAGCAGTACTTC. As protein: CASSPSVGRPYSYEQYF. V gene TRBV7-2 combines with J gene TRBJ2-7; 7 positions match TRBD2. This CDR3 is built from 17 residues. V trimming: 5 bases; J trimming: 0 bases; junction bases outside the gene matches: 13. The V gene's germline CDR1 is SGHTA and CDR2 FQGNSA.

This clone was counted between two and nine times. The V gene is TRBV7-9, the J gene TRBJ1-1; D possibly corresponds to TRBD1 (6 bases). CDR1 is SEHNR, CDR2 FQNEAQ, per germline (reference sequence). V lost 5 bases and J 8 bases, leaving 18 bases between the germline ends. The CDR3 spans 14 residues. DNA of the CDR3: TGTGCCAGCAGCCCAAGTACGGACAGAATAGAAGCTTTCTTT. Protein: CASSPSTDRIEAFF.

J is TRBJ2-7 and V is TRBV6-6; 13 bases match TRBD2. CDR3 length: 14 amino acids. J gave up 6 bases and V 8 bases, and 7 bases lay outside the gene matches. Germline CDR1 is MNHNY and CDR2 is SVGAGI (reference sequence). Here the CDR3 reads CASSPGLAGTEQYF. Here the CDR3 DNA reads TGTGCCAGCTCACCGGGACTAGCGGGGACCGAGCAGTACTTC.

The rearrangement uses TRBV30 and TRBJ2-1; D possibly uses TRBD1 or TRBD2 (6 bases each). The CDR3 is 12 residues long. V was trimmed by 3 bases and J by 7 bases, leaving 10 bases between them. Germline lookup yields CDR1 GTSNPN and CDR2 SVGIG (reference sequence). For the CDR3, the DNA is TGTGCCTGGAGAGGAGGGGGGAATGAGCAGTTCTTC. Encoded protein: CAWRGGGNEQFF.

This clone was detected a few times. Other DNA sequences in this specimen translate into the identical CDR3. The CDR3 is CASSSGTQETQYF. CDR3 coding DNA: TGTGCCAGCAGCTCAGGGACGCAAGAGACCCAGTACTTC. This chain uses TRBV7-2 with TRBJ2-5; D may correspond to TRBD1 or TRBD2 (5 bases each). CDR3 length: 13 amino acids. The germline V gene encodes CDR1 SGHTA and CDR2 FQGNSA. V shed 4 bases and J shed 2 bases, with 8 bases lying between them.